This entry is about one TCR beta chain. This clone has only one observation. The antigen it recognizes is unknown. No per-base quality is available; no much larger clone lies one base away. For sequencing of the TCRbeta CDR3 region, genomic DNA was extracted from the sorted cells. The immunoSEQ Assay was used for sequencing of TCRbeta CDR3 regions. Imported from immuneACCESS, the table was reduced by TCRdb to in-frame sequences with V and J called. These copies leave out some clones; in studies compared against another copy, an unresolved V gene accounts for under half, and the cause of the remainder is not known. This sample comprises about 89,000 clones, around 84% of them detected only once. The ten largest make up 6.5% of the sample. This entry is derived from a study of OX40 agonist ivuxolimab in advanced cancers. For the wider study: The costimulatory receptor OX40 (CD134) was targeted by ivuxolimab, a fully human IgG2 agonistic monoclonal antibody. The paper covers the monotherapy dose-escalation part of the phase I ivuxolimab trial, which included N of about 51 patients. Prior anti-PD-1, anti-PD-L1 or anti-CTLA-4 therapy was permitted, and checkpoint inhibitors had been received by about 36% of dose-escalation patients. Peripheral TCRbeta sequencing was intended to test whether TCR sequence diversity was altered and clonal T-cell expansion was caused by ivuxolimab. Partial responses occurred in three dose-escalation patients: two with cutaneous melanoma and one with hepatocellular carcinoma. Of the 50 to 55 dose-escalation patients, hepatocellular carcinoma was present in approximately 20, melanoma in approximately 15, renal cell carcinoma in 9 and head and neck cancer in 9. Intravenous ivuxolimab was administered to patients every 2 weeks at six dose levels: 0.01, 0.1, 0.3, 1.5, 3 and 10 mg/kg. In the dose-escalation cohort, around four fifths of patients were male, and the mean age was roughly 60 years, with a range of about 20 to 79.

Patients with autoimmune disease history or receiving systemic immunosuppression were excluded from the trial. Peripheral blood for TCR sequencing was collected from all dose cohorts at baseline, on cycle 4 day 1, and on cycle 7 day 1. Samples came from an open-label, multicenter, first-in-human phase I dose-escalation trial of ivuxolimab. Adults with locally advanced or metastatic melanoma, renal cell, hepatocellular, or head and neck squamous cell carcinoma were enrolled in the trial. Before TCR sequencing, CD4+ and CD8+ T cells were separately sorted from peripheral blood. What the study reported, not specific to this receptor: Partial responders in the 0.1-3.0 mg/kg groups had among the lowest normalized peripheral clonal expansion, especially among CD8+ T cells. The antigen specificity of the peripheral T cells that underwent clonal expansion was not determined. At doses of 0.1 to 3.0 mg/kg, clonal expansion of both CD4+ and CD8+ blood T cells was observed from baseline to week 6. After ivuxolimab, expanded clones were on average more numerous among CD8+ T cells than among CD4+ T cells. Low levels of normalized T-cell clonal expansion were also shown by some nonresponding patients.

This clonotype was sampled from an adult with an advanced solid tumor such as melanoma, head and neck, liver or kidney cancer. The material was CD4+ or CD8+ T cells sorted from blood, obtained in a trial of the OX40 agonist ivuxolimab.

The CDR3 region: CAISDRVAGVGDEQYF. The base sequence is TGTGCCATCAGTGATAGGGTAGCGGGAGTCGGCGACGAGCAGTACTTC. The chain is encoded by TRBV10-3 joined to TRBJ2-7, with 9 central nucleotides matching TRBD2. The CDR3 spans 16 residues, from the cysteine through the phenylalanine. Kept here is only the CDR3 DNA, which spans 48 bases and is read in frame from base 1. CDR1 and CDR2 are read off the germline V gene as ENHRY and SYGVKD. From V the trimming removes 3 bases and from J it removes 5 bases, while the gene matches leave 11 bases of the junction unaccounted for.